This record looks at one T cell receptor beta chain sequence and its context. What it binds is unknown. Generated by immunoSEQ multiplex PCR, the TCRdb table keeps only in-frame clones and is missing some. The table has some 46,000 clones, approximately 92% seen once. CDR1 and CDR2 from the germline V gene are SNHLY and FYNNEI. The CDR3 covers 15 residues. V lost 5 bases and J lost 5; bases outside the gene matches: 10. This sample was included in a study of a mutant IDH1 vaccine in newly diagnosed glioma. Study summary: Vaccine administration was initiated 4-6 weeks following radiotherapy alone, or with temozolomide cycles. Held at week 35, visit V12 was the safety follow-up, and visit V13 followed at week 47.

The study, taken as a whole, reports: It seemed that pseudoprogression was not linked to changes in the top peripheral T cell clonotypes.

Time point defined: week 35, safety follow-up. In the vaccine, a single dose held 300 ug of the mutant IDH1 20-mer peptide, along with topical imiquimod. Tumors from donors were new WHO grade 3 or 4 IDH1-mutant astrocytomas with ATRX loss. The TCR comes from a man between 50 and 59 years old with glioma. V usage is TRBV2 and J usage is TRBJ2-5; 8 nucleotides agree with TRBD1. The source material was PBMCs, sampled from a glioma patient whose treatment included an IDH1 peptide vaccine. CDR3 sequence reads: CASSTGQGSVETQYF. The DNA for the CDR3 is TGTGCCAGCAGTACTGGACAGGGTTCCGTTGAGACCCAGTACTTC.